This T cell receptor beta chain stems from a study of blood T cell repertoires in COVID-19. Turning to the study itself: Sample material is recorded as cDNA or gDNA derived from T cells, B-cell-depleted T cells, or PBMCs.

Produced via immunoSEQ multiplex PCR; TCRdb's table is partial and in-frame only. The sample lists 490,000 or so clones; more than 85% were seen once. The sample was PBMCs or T cells enriched from blood (not recorded which). The clonotype was recovered from a woman aged 55-70 years who had recovered from COVID-19.

CDR3 coding DNA: TGTGCCAGCAGCACCACCGGGACAGGGGAAGGGTACAATGAGCAGTTCTTC. The encoded protein is CASSTTGTGEGYNEQFF. This sequence joins TRBV13 and TRBJ2-1, with 10 positions matching TRBD1. Germline CDR1 and CDR2: PRHDT and FYEKMQ (reference sequence). CDR3 length equals 17 residues. Germline trimming cut 5 bases from V and 4 bases from J; bases unmatched to any gene: 11.